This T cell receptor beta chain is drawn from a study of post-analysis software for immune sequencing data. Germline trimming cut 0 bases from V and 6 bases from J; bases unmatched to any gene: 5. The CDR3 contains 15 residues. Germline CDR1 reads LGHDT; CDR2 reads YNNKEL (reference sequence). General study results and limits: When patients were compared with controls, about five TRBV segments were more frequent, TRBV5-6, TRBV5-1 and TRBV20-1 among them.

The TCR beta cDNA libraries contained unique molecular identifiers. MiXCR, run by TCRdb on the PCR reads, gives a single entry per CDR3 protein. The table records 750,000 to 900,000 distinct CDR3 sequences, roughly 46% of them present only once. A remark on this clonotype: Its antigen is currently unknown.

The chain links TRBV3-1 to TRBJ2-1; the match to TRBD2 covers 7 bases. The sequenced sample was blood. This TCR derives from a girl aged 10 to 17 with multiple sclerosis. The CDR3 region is CASSQDSSGVNEQFF. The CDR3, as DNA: TGTGCCAGCAGCCAAGATTCTAGCGGAGTCAATGAGCAGTTCTTC.